This TCR beta chain was recovered during a study of shared clonotypes between healthy human individuals (TCRdb year 2020). At the level of the whole study: The cohort included a few men and two women between 18 and 49 years of age. For each donor, three plates each were used for CD4 naive and CD4 memory, two plates were used for CD8 naive, and one plate was used for CD8 memory. To estimate repertoire size and how much clonotypes are shared between individuals, the study performed deep sequencing of blood TCR repertoires from about 5 healthy adults. To increase sequencing depth and limit assay-specific biases, TCR repertoire library preparation and sequencing were carried out by different laboratories using diverse techniques. Per donor, leukapheresis produced somewhere between about 0.85 and 8.9 billion PBMCs. What the research found in general, with its limitations: Incomplete sequencing was indicated by rarefaction of sorted-subset datasets, despite the large sequencing depth. Higher generation probabilities were observed for clonotypes shared by all four sorted-subset donors than for non-shared clonotypes. Pairwise subsampling indicated that sequencing depth was expected to affect the degree of clonotype sharing among donors. Larger estimated clonotype richness was generally found for naive subsets than for memory subsets. The genetic and exposure-history diversity represented was limited by the small number of donors. About 4.5% of naive CD4, around 4% of naive CD8, approximately 2.2% of memory CD4, and 0.4% of memory CD8 clonotypes were shared across several donors. Sampling was restricted to blood, and TCR repertoires in tissues likely differ from the TCR repertoires found in blood.

Counted from cysteine to phenylalanine, this CDR3 has 12 amino acids. Only the CDR3 DNA stays, 36 bases, in frame from base 1. Per the germline V gene, SGHAT is the CDR1 and FQNNGV is the CDR2. The donors were healthy, HIV-negative adults with no recently reported acute infections or vaccinations. All donors were Caucasian adults living in Nashville, Tennessee, USA. CD4+ T cells were enriched through magnetic negative selection, after which naive cells were positively selected on CD45RA and the remaining negative fraction served as the memory subset. Blood was collected by leukapheresis, and PBMCs were isolated by Ficoll-Histopaque density gradient centrifugation and then cryopreserved in liquid nitrogen vapor phase. Analytical flow cytometry was used to check the purity and quantity of each magnetically sorted T cell population. Each sorted fraction had its genomic DNA isolated and then quantified by UV absorbance on a Nanodrop 2000c.

As for this clone: There is no known antigen for this receptor. Base qualities are not provided; no much larger clone lies one nucleotide away.

Using the deep immunoSEQ assay, TCR CDR3 regions were amplified from genomic DNA by multiplex PCR. Genomic DNA extracted from each cell subset was distributed evenly over all wells of several immunoSEQ 96-well plates, and each plate served as one replicate. For sorted subsets, roughly 190 ng of genomic DNA, equivalent to 25,000 to 35,000 T cell genomes, went into each replicate PCR. Purified libraries were quantified with a Qubit 3.0 fluorometer, sized on a Bioanalyzer 2100, and re-quantified with the KAPA Library Quantification kit. Each immunoSEQ 96-well plate was sequenced on its own single-read 150-cycle Illumina NextSeq 550 flow cell. Under the source paper's analysis protocol: Because the immunoSEQ output included only junctional sequences and no quality scores, the filtering could not be the same as the filtering used for full-length reads. Sequences were annotated with PyIR, a Python wrapper for IgBLAST v1.9, and V/J genes and CDR3 were assigned using IMGT germline references. Reads were removed for weak V/J assignments (E-value above 1e-6), missing CDR3, stop codons, out-of-frame junctions, or ambiguous translated residues. V3J clonotypes were defined as sequences sharing an identical inferred V gene, J gene, and CDR3 amino acid sequence. The percentage overlap between two repertoires was calculated by dividing the number of shared unique clonotypes by the size of the smaller repertoire. RTK rarefaction, the Chao1 estimator, and Recon v2.1 estimates of unobserved clonotypes were used to assess repertoire richness. OLGA was used to compute generation probabilities for all TCRbeta clonotypes that the gDNA method yielded from a handful of donors. What TCRdb holds here is the immuneACCESS table cut down to in-frame rearrangements. Part of the clones is not present; checked against another copy, under half of the missing clones reflect an unresolved V gene, and the others are unexplained. The DNA was the basis for D and trimming; V, J and clone size are from that table. The sample table shows approximately 620,000 clones, and roughly 97% are seen once. In total, the top ten clones hold 0.057% of the sample.

Here the chain combines TRBV11-2 and TRBJ2-5; no D gene is confidently identified. With the DNA end fitting TRBJ2-7 better, the J assignment may be wrong. Sequencing was carried out using naive CD4+ T cells sorted from blood. Explained via the paper, the cell subset or site label denotes: CD45RA+ positively selected. The sequence was obtained from a woman aged 30 to 39 in good health. The DNA is as follows: TGTGCCAGCAGAAGGAGCTCCTACGAGCAGTACTTC. It specifies CASRRSSYEQYF.